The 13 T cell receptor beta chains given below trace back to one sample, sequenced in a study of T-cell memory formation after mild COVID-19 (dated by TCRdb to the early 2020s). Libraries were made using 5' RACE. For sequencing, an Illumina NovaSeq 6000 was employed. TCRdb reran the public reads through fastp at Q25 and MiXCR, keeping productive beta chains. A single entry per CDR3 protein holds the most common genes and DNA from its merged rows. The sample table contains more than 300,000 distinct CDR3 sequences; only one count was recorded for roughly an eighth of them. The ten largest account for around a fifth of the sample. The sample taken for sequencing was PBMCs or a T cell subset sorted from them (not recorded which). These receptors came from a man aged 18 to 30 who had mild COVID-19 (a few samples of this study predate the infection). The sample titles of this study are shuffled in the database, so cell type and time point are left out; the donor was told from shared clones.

The CDR3 nucleotides are TGTGCCACCTTAGCGGGGGCGTACACCGGGGAGCTGTTTTTT. Encoded protein: CATLAGAYTGELFF. The chain carries TRBV7-8 and TRBJ2-2; 9 bases agree with TRBD2. In germline, CDR1 is SGHVS, CDR2 FQNEAQ. J lost 3 bases, V lost 10 bases, and 6 bases had no gene match. The CDR3 contains 14 residues.

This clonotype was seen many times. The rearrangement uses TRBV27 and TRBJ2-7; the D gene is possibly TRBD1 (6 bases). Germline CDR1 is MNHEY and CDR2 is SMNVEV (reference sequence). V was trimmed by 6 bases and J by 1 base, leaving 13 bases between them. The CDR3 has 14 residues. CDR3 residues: CASSRTVGSYEQYV. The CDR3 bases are TGTGCCAGCAGCCGGACAGTTGGGTCCTACGAGCAGTACGTC.

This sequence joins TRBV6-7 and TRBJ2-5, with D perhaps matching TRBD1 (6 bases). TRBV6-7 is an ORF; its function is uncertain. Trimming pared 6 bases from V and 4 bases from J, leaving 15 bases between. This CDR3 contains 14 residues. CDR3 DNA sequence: TGTGCCAGCAGCCAGTCGGAACAGGGAGAGACCCAGTACTTC. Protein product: CASSQSEQGETQYF.

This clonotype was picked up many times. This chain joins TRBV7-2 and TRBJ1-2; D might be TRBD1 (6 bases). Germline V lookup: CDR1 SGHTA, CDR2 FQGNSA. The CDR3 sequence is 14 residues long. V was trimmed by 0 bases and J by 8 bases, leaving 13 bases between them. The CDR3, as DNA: TGTGCCAGCAGCTTAGCGATGGGGGCGCGAGGCTACACCTTC. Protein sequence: CASSLAMGARGYTF.

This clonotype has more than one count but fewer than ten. This CDR3 is CASSFGMARGTDTQYF. The CDR3 region has the DNA TGCGCCAGCAGCTTTGGCATGGCTCGGGGCACAGATACGCAGTATTTT. The chain uses TRBV5-1 and TRBJ2-3; D ambiguous. The CDR3 loop spans 16 amino acids. Germline-derived CDR1 and CDR2 are SGHRS and YFSETQ. V lost 2 bases and J lost 1, with 14 bases in between.

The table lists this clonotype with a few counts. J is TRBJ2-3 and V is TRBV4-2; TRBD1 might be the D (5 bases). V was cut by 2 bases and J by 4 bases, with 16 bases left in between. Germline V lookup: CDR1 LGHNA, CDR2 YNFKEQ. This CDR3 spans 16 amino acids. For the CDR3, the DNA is TGTGCCAGCAGCCAAACCGGACAAACTGTTCCAGATACGCAGTATTTT. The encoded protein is CASSQTGQTVPDTQYF.

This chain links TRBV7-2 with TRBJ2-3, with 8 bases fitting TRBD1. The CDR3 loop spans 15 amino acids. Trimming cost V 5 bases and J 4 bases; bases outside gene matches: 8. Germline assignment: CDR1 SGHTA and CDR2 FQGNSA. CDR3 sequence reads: CASSPGGRVADTQYF. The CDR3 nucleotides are TGTGCCAGCAGCCCAGGGGGCAGGGTTGCAGATACGCAGTATTTT.

CDR3 residues: CASSWDGLLYNEQFF. The DNA for the CDR3 is TGCGCCAGCAGCTGGGATGGACTGCTGTACAATGAGCAGTTCTTC. The V and J genes are TRBV5-1 and TRBJ2-1, with D possibly being TRBD2 (5 bases). The V gene's germline CDR1 is SGHRS and CDR2 YFSETQ. The CDR3 contains 15 residues. V gave up 3 bases and J gave up 4 bases, with 14 bases separating them.

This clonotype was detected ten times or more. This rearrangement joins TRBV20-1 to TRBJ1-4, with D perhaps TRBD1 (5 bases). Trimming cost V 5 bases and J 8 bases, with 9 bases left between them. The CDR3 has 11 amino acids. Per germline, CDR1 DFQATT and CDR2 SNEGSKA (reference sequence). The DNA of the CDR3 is TGCAGTGCTGCCCGGGGGGAAAAACTGTTTTTT. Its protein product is CSAARGEKLFF.

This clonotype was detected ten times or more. The CDR3 is CASSQDPGGYQPQHF. CDR3 bases: TGCGCCAGCAGCCAAGATCCAGGAGGATATCAGCCCCAGCATTTT. The chain recombines TRBV4-1 with TRBJ1-5; unclear D gene. The CDR3 sequence is 15 residues long. The germline gives CDR1 MGHRA, CDR2 YSYEKL. V lost 0 bases to trimming and J lost 5 bases, with 11 bases between them.

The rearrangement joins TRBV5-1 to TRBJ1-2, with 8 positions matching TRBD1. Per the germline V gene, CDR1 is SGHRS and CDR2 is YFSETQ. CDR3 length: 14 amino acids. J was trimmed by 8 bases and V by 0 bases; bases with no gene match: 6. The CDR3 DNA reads TGCGCCAGCAGCTTGGACGGACAGGGTAACGGCTACACCTTC. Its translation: CASSLDGQGNGYTF.

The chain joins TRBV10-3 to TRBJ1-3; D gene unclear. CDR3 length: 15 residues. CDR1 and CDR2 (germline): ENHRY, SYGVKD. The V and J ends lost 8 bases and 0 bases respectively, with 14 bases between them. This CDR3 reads CAIERRVDSGNTIYF. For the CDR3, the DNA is TGTGCCATCGAAAGGAGGGTAGACTCTGGAAACACCATATATTTT.

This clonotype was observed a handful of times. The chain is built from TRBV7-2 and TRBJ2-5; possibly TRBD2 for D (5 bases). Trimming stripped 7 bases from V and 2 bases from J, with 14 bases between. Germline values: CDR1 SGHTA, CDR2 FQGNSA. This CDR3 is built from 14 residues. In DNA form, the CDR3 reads TGTGCCAGCATCGAAAGGACGGGACAAGAGACCCAGTACTTC. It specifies CASIERTGQETQYF.